This record concerns one T cell receptor beta chain sequence. Single viable CD3+CD4+CD8-CD45RO+ cells were sorted as the memory CD4+ T cells. This specimen belongs to a study of memory CD4+ T cells and cytomegalovirus serostatus. Using immunoSEQ multiplex PCR, the repertoire was profiled, and TCRdb retains in-frame clones only, with some absent. The sample includes about 80,000 clones, 75% to 90% of them seen just once. Germline CDR1 is SEHNR and CDR2 is FQNEAQ (reference sequence). The CDR3 spans 12 residues. V was pared by 5 bases and J by 0 bases, with 5 bases between. The receptor comes from an adult in good health and CMV-seronegative. The J gene is TRBJ2-7, the V gene TRBV7-9; D gene uncertain. The sample was memory CD4+ T cells from blood. DNA for the CDR3: TGTGCCAGCAGCCACAACTCCTACGAGCAGTACTTC. Its protein is CASSHNSYEQYF.